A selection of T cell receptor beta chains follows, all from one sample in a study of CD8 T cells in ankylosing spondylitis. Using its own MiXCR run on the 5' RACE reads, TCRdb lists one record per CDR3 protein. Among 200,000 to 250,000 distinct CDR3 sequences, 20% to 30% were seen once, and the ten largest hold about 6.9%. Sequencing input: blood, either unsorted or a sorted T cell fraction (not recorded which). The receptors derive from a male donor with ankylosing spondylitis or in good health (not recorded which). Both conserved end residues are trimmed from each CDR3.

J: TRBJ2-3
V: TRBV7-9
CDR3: ASSLAIHTDTQY

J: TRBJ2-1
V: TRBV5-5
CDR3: ASSYQLNEQF

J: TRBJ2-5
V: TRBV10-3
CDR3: AIRGRGGETQY

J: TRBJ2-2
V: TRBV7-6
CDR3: ASSPAGALNTGELF

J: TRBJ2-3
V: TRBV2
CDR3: ASSELDSALPDTQY

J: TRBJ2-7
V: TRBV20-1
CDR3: SARRGDLTTNYEQY

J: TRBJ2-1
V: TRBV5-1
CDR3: ASSLAGANSYNEQF

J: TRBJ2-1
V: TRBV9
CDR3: ASSVQLAGVNEQF

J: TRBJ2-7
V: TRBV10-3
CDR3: AITDRAGTYEQY

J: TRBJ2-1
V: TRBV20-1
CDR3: SARTSGSLYNEQF

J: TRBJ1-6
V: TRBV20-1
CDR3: SARGGGLASSYNSPLH

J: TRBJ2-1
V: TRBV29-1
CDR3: SFFPGPGLAGDEQF

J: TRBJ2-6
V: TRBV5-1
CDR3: ASSRVAVSGWAGANVLT

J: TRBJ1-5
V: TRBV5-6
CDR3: ASSRRQGNQPQH

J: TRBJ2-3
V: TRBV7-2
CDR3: ASSSYDRASAQY

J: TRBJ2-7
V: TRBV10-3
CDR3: AISDRAGVSYEQY

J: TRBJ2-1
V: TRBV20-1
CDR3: SAPPAGGYNEQF

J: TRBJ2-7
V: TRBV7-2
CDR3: ASSRDWSSPEQY

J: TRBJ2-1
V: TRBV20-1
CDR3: SARYTPKSYNEQF

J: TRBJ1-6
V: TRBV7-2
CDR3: ASSLTGGYNSPLH

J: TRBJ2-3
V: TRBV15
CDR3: ATSSDSSPYDTQY

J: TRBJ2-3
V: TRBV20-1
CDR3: SARDGTDTQY

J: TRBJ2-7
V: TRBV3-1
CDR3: ASSQFEGDTQY

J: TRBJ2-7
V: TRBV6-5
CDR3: ASSYRTSGLTSYEQY

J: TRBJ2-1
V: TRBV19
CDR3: ASSSHSRSTLGEQF

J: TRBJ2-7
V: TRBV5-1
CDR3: ASSPGTGSEQY

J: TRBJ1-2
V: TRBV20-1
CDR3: SAIYGTGVGGYT

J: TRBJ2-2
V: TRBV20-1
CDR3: SARMGGQGAGELF

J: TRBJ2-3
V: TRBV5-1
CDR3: ASREYLNTDTQY

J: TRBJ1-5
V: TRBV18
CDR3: ASSPTSDQPQH

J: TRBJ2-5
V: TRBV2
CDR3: ASKTEETQY

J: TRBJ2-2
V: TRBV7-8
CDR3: ASSLIGAVRSRGGSGELF

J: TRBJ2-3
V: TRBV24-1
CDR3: ATSESWAGGTDTQY

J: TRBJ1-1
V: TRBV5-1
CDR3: ASSLQATNTEAF

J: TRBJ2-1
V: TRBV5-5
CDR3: ASSLVFDNEQF

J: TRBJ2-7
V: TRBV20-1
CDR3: SAGRQGASYEQY

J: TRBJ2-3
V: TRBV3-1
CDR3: ASSHRSLATNWRDTQY

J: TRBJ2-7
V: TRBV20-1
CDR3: SARAVPGEQY

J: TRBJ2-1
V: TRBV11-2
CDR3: ASSLGTVLYYNEQF

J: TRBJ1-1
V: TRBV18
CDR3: ASSSYRERTEAF

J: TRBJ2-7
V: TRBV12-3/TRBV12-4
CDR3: ASSFGAAPGLGYEQY

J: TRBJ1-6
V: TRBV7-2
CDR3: ASSFSWSSYNSPLH

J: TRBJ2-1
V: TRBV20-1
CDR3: SARQLIGTTYNEQF

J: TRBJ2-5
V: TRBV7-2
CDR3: ASSLNPQETQY

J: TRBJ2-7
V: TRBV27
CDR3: ASSLGAGPPYEQY

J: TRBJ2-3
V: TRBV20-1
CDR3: SATVGEIADTQY

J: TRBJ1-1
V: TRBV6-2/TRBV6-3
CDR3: ATMDPMYEAF

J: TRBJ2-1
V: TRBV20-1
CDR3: SAREDRSYNEQF

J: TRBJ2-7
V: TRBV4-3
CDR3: ASRQTTVTYEQY